This passage covers 25 T cell receptor beta chains from one sample sequenced in a study of blood T cell repertoires in COVID-19 (dated by TCRdb to 2018 to 2020). Library generation was performed with the immunoSEQ multiplex PCR assay. TCRdb holds this immuneACCESS table with in-frame rearrangements only. Some clones are missing; in checked studies, unresolved V genes explain under half, and the rest has no known cause. The sample table records about 480,000 clones; roughly 88% of these occur just once. The ten largest clones take up about 12% of the sample. The sequencing input was peripheral blood. All receptors come from a woman aged 45-65 years with COVID-19, enrolled during active disease.

There are a few counts of this clone. CDR3 sequence (DNA): TGTGCCATCAGTGAGTCGCCGGACTTTCCCCAGTACTTC. It encodes CAISESPDFPQYF. The chain employs TRBV10-3 and TRBJ2-7; TRBD2 might be the D (5 bases). Germline loops: CDR1 ENHRY, CDR2 SYGVKD. CDR3 size: 13 residues. The ends were cut back, 0 bases at V and 10 bases at J, with 13 bases in the middle.

The V gene is TRBV3-1 (or the pseudogene TRBV3-2), the J gene TRBJ2-7; a possible D gene is TRBD2 (6 bases). The length of the CDR3 is 15 residues. Germline V gene data show CDR1 as LGHDT and CDR2 as YNNKEL (reference sequence). V shed 4 bases and J shed 5 bases, with 18 bases lying between them. The CDR3 sequence is CASSPDLGGVNEQYF. CDR3 coding DNA: TGTGCCAGCAGCCCCGATCTCGGGGGTGTCAACGAGCAGTACTTC.

This chain joins TRBV19 and TRBJ1-3; D not resolved. V was cut by 0 bases and J by 0 bases, with 6 bases left in between. The CDR3 sequence is 15 residues long. CDR1 and CDR2 (germline): LNHDA, SQIVND (reference sequence). The DNA of the CDR3 is TGTGCCAGTAGTATAGACGCGTCCTCTGGAAACACCATATATTTT. It codes for CASSIDASSGNTIYF. The full variable domain, rest sourced from reference TRBV19 and TRBJ1-3, is DGGITQSPKYLFRKEGQNVTLSCEQNLNHDAMYWYRQDPGQGLRLIYYSQIVNDFQKGDIAEGYSVSREKKESFPLTVTSAQKNPTAFYLCASSIDASSGNTIYFGEGSWLTVV.

V usage is TRBV30 and J usage is TRBJ1-2, with D hard to call. The germline V gene encodes CDR1 GTSNPN and CDR2 SVGIG (reference sequence). The CDR3 spans 14 residues. V lost 5 bases, J lost 4 bases, and 17 bases lay in between. Here the CDR3 reads CAWALRTDSYGYTF. The CDR3 DNA reads TGTGCCTGGGCTTTAAGGACGGACTCCTATGGCTACACCTTC. The full variable domain, in which reference TRBV30 and TRBJ1-2 provide the parts outside the CDR3, is SQTIHQWPATLVQPVGSPLSLECTVEGTSNPNLYWYRQAAGRGLQLLFYSVGIGQISSEVPQNLSASRPQDRQFILSSKKLLLSDSGFYLCAWALRTDSYGYTFGSGTRLTVV.

V and J are TRBV10-3 and TRBJ2-3, with 10 bases aligning to TRBD2. This CDR3 region has 18 residues. CDR1 ENHRY and CDR2 SYGVKD come from the germline V gene. Losses at the gene ends were 2 bases for V and 4 bases for J; bases not matched to a gene: 12. CDR3 loop: CAISERTLAGGGADTQYF. Written as DNA, the CDR3 is TGTGCCATCAGTGAGAGGACCTTAGCGGGGGGAGGAGCAGATACGCAGTATTTT.

A few counts support this clone. The J gene is TRBJ1-5, the V gene TRBV11-2; 7 bases are shared with TRBD1. Germline-derived CDR1 and CDR2 are SGHAT and FQNNGV. Trimming took 1 base from V and 7 from J; bases not matched to a gene: 7. The CDR3 is made up of 15 amino acids. For the CDR3, the DNA is TGTGCCAGCAGCTTAGGGGACAGTCCAAGGCAGCCCCAGCATTTT. This codes for CASSLGDSPRQPQHF. Using reference TRBV11-2 and TRBJ1-5 for the parts outside the CDR3, the full variable domain is EAGVAQSPRYKIIEKRQSVAFWCNPISGHATLYWYQQILGQGPKLLIQFQNNGVVDDSQLPKDRFSAERLKGVDSTLKIQPAKLEDSAVYLCASSLGDSPRQPQHFGDGTRLSIL.

This rearrangement joins TRBV24-1 to TRBJ2-1; TRBD2 might be the D (6 bases). This CDR3 spans 13 amino acids. The V end was cut by 9 bases, the J end by 4 bases, with 12 bases between. CDR1 is KGHDR, CDR2 SFDVKD, per germline. The CDR3 here is CATQEGQYNEQFF. The CDR3 nucleotides read TGTGCCACCCAGGAGGGTCAATACAATGAGCAGTTCTTC.

V usage is TRBV7-8 and J usage is TRBJ1-1; 7 bases are a match to TRBD1. The germline CDR1 and CDR2 sequences are SGHVS and FQNEAQ. V shed 5 bases and J 4 bases; nucleotides not matched to a gene: 7. The CDR3 is 14 amino acids. CDR3 sequence: CASSPRAGGTEAFF. The CDR3 DNA sequence: TGTGCCAGCAGCCCTAGGGCAGGGGGCACTGAAGCTTTCTTT.

The chain carries TRBV9 and TRBJ1-2; weak D call: TRBD1 (6 bases). CDR1 and CDR2 from the germline V gene are SGDLS and YYNGEE. Trimming cost V 0 bases and J 6 bases, with 15 bases left between them. This CDR3 is 15 amino acids long. The CDR3 reads CASSVGQGMVDGYTF. The DNA for the CDR3 is TGTGCCAGCAGCGTAGGTCAGGGGATGGTAGATGGCTACACCTTC.

The chain recombines TRBV4-1 with TRBJ2-5, with unresolved D. The CDR3 is 16 residues long. V lost 4 bases and J lost 5, with 20 bases in between. Germline V gene lookup returns CDR1 MGHRA and CDR2 YSYEKL. The CDR3 loop is CASSLRIEPDTETQYF. DNA of the CDR3: TGCGCCAGCAGCCTTCGGATCGAGCCAGACACGGAGACCCAGTACTTC.

This chain joins TRBV6-5 and TRBJ1-6, with a weak D call TRBD1 (6 bases). V shed 6 bases and J shed 6 bases, with 12 bases lying between them. Germline loops: CDR1 MNHEY, CDR2 SVGAGI. This CDR3 contains 14 residues. CDR3 sequence (DNA): TGTGCCAGCAGCCCCGGGGGGCCTAATTCACCCCTCCACTTT. Translation gives CASSPGGPNSPLHF.

This chain links TRBV19 with TRBJ2-2; D may be TRBD2 (5 bases). Germline CDR1 is LNHDA and CDR2 is SQIVND (reference sequence). The CDR3 spans 14 residues. V lost 7 bases and J 5 bases, leaving 14 bases between the germline ends. CDR3 DNA sequence: TGTGCCAGTAATAACCCCGGGAAGACCGGGGAGCTGTTTTTT. Protein: CASNNPGKTGELFF.

This chain connects TRBV13 to TRBJ2-1; 7 positions match TRBD1. Germline CDR1 PRHDT, CDR2 FYEKMQ (reference sequence). V dropped 5 bases and J dropped 5; count of bases not matched to a gene: 9. The CDR3 sequence is 15 residues long. In DNA form, the CDR3 reads TGTGCCAGCAGCCCCCAAGGGGGCCGTAACAATGAGCAGTTCTTC. Encoded protein: CASSPQGGRNNEQFF.

The rearrangement uses TRBV29-1 and TRBJ2-3; tentatively, D is TRBD2 (6 bases). The CDR3 runs to 15 residues. Trimming removed 6 bases from V and 0 bases from J, with 16 bases in between. Germline V CDR1 and CDR2: SQVTM, ANQGSEA. The CDR3 DNA reads TGCAGCGTGCGGGGTGGGGCTGCTAGCACAGATACGCAGTATTTT. Its protein product is CSVRGGAASTDTQYF.

In regard to this clone: This sample also contains other DNA sequences that code for the same CDR3. The chain combines TRBV6-1 with TRBJ1-3; a possible D gene is TRBD1 (6 bases). The CDR3 sequence is 14 residues long. V was shortened by 0 bases and J by 5 bases, with 8 bases between the two germline ends. Germline V lookup: CDR1 MNHNS, CDR2 SASEGT. CDR3 nucleotide sequence: TGTGCCAGCAGTGAAGCAACAGGGAGAAACACCATATATTTT. Its translation is CASSEATGRNTIYF.

This rearrangement joins TRBV5-1 to TRBJ1-1; D possibly corresponds to TRBD1 (5 bases). The germline gives CDR1 SGHRS, CDR2 YFSETQ. Trimming removed 1 base at V and 2 bases at J, with 15 bases between. The CDR3 runs to 16 residues. The CDR3 sequence is CASSLTGLGINTEAFF. In DNA form, the CDR3 reads TGCGCCAGCAGCTTGACAGGCCTTGGGATTAACACTGAAGCTTTCTTT.

The rearrangement links TRBV11-3 to TRBJ2-1; D not resolved. V lost 2 bases to trimming and J lost 6 bases, with 8 bases between them. Germline V lookup: CDR1 SGHNT, CDR2 YENEEA. CDR3 size: 13 residues. The CDR3 DNA reads TGTGCCAGCAGCTTAAAACACCTCAATGAGCAGTTCTTC. Translating it yields CASSLKHLNEQFF. The full variable domain, its missing parts supplied by reference TRBV11-3 and TRBJ2-1, is EAGVVQSPRYKIIEKKQPVAFWCNPISGHNTLYWYLQNLGQGPELLIRYENEEAVDDSQLPKDRFSAERLKGVDSTLKIQPAELGDSAVYLCASSLKHLNEQFFGPGTRLTVL.

The chain joins TRBV18 to TRBJ2-1; 7 bases are shared with TRBD1. The germline V gene has CDR1 KGHSH and CDR2 LQKENI. The CDR3 totals 14 residues. After removal of 6 bases from V and 4 bases from J, the junction contained 6 bases not matched to a gene. CDR3 amino acids: CASSPGTVYNEQFF. CDR3 nucleotide sequence: TGTGCCAGCTCCCCCGGGACAGTGTACAATGAGCAGTTCTTC.

J is TRBJ2-4 and V is TRBV6-1; TRBD2 matches at 7 bases. Looked up from germline, CDR1 is MNHNS and CDR2 is SASEGT. The CDR3 loop spans 16 amino acids. Trimming at V came to 0 bases and at J to 3 bases, leaving 5 bases not matched to a gene. CDR3 coding DNA: TGTGCCAGCAGTGAAGCGGTTGGGGGGGGCAAAAACATTCAGTACTTC. Residues: CASSEAVGGGKNIQYF.

Of note for this clone: The junction shows a germline mismatch at one end, possibly a read error. CDR3 DNA: TGTGCCAGCAGCCAACTATCTTCCGGGGGGAGCAAGGACTTC. Translating gives CASSQLSSGGSKDF. The chain links TRBV3-1 (or the pseudogene TRBV3-2) to TRBJ2-7; the match to TRBD2 covers 7 bases. This CDR3 region has 14 residues. The V gene's germline CDR1 is LGHDT and CDR2 YNNKEL (reference sequence).

CDR3 loop: CASSQLQGAPYEQYF. DNA of the CDR3: TGCGCCAGCAGCCAACTACAGGGGGCACCCTACGAGCAGTACTTC. This chain joins TRBV4-1 and TRBJ2-7, with 9 bases that match TRBD1. Germline CDR1 reads MGHRA; CDR2 reads YSYEKL. The CDR3 runs 15 residues. V was pared by 2 bases and J by 2 bases, with 4 bases of the junction left unmatched.

J is TRBJ2-7 and V is TRBV7-8; weak D call: TRBD2 (5 bases). There are 13 residues in the CDR3. The V and J ends lost 1 base and 5 bases respectively, with 9 bases between them. CDR1 is SGHVS, CDR2 FQNEAQ, per germline. This CDR3 is CASSLDPGNEQYF. The CDR3 DNA is TGTGCCAGCAGCTTAGATCCGGGGAACGAGCAGTACTTC.

The V gene is TRBV11-2, the J gene TRBJ2-1, with 8 bases identical to TRBD1. J was trimmed by 0 bases and V by 5 bases; bases with no gene match: 6. CDR1 and CDR2 (germline): SGHAT, FQNNGV. There are 16 residues in the CDR3. In DNA, the CDR3 is TGTGCCAGCAGCAAGATCACAGGGGGCTCCTACAATGAGCAGTTCTTC. Translated, it gives CASSKITGGSYNEQFF.

This chain uses TRBV6-5 with TRBJ1-1; TRBD1 aligns across 9 bases. Germline CDR1 MNHEY, CDR2 SVGAGI. This CDR3 is built from 14 residues. After removal of 6 bases from V and 1 base from J, the junction contained 3 bases not matched to a gene. CDR3 coding DNA: TGTGCCAGCAGACGGACAGGGGAGAACACTGAAGCTTTCTTT. It translates to CASRRTGENTEAFF.

CDR3 in DNA: TGTGCCAGCTCAGGGGCCGCCAACACAGATACGCAGTATTTT. Encoded protein: CASSGAANTDTQYF. V usage is TRBV19 and J usage is TRBJ2-3; D is perhaps TRBD1 (6 bases). Germline loops: CDR1 LNHDA, CDR2 SQIVND (reference sequence). Trimming removed 9 bases at V and 2 bases at J, with 15 bases between. The length of the CDR3 is 14 residues.